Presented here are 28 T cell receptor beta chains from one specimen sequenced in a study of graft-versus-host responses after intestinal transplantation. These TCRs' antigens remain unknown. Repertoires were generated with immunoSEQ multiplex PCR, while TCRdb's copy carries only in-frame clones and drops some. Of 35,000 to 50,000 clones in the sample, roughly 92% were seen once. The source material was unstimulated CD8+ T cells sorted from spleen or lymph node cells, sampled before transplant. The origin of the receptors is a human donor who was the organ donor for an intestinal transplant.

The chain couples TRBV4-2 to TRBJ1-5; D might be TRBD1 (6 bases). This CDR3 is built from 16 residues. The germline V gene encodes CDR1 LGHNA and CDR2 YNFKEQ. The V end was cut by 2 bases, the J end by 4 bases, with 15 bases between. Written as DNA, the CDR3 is TGTGCCAGCAGCCAAAGTAGACAGAGGGGGAATCAGCCCCAGCATTTT. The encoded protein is CASSQSRQRGNQPQHF.

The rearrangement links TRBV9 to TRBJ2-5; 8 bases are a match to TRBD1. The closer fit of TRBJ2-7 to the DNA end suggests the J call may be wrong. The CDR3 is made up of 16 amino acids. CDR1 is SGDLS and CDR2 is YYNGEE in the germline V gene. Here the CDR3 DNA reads TGTGCCAGCAGCGTAGGGGTAGCACAGGGGGAGTACGAGCAGTACTTC. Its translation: CASSVGVAQGEYEQYF.

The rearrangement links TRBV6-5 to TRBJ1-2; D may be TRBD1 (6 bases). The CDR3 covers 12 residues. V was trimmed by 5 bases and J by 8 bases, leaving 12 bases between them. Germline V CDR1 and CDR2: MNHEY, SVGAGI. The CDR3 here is CASSDSGVGYTF. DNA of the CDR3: TGTGCCAGCAGTGATTCAGGGGTAGGCTACACCTTC.

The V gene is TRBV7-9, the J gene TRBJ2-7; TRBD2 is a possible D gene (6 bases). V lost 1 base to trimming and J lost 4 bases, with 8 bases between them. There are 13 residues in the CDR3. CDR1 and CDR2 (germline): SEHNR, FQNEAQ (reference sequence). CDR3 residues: CASSLGGVYEQYF. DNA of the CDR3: TGTGCCAGCAGCTTAGGGGGGGTTTACGAGCAGTACTTC. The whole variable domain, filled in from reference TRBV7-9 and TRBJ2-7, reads DTGVSQNPRHKITKRGQNVTFRCDPISEHNRLYWYRQTLGQGPEFLTYFQNEAQLEKSRLLSDRFSAERPKGSFSTLEIQRTEQGDSAMYLCASSLGGVYEQYFGPGTRLTVT.

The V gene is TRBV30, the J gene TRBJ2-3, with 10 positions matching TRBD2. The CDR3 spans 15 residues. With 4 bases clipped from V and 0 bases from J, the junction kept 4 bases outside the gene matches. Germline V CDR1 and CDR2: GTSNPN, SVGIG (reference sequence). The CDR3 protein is CAWNGLAVSTDTQYF. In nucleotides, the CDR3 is TGTGCCTGGAATGGACTAGCGGTTAGCACAGATACGCAGTATTTT. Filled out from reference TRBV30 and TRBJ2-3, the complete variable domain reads SQTIHQWPATLVQPVGSPLSLECTVEGTSNPNLYWYRQAAGRGLQLLFYSVGIGQISSEVPQNLSASRPQDRQFILSSKKLLLSDSGFYLCAWNGLAVSTDTQYFGPGTRLTVL.

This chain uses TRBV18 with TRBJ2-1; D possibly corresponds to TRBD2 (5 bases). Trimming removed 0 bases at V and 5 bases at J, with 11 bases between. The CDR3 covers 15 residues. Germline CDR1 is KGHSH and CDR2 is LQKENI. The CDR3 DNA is TGTGCCAGCTCACCACCGTATAGCGCCAACAATGAGCAGTTCTTC. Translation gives CASSPPYSANNEQFF.

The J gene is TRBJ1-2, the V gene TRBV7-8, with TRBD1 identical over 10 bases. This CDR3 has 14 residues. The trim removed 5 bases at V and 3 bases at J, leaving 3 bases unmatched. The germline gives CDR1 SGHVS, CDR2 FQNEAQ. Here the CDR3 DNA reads TGTGCCAGCAGCCCCGGACAGGGGGACTATGGCTACACCTTC. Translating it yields CASSPGQGDYGYTF.

The DNA for the CDR3 is TGTGCCAGCAGCTTATCAGCGGGAGGCATATACGAGCAGTACTTC. This gives the protein CASSLSAGGIYEQYF. The chain uses TRBV7-2 and TRBJ2-7, with 9 nucleotides matching TRBD2. The CDR3 extends over 15 amino acids. The germline V gene encodes CDR1 SGHTA and CDR2 FQGNSA. J lost 4 bases, V lost 2 bases, and 6 bases had no gene match. The whole variable domain, remainder taken from reference TRBV7-2 and TRBJ2-7, is GAGVSQSPSNKVTEKGKDVELRCDPISGHTALYWYRQSLGQGLEFLIYFQGNSAPDKSGLPSDRFSAERTGGSVSTLTIQRTQQEDSAVYLCASSLSAGGIYEQYFGPGTRLTVT.

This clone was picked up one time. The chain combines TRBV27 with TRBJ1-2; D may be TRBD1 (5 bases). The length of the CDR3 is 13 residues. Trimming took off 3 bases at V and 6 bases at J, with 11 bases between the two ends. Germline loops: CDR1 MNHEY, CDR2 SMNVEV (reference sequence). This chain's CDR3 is CASSLSQGHGYTF. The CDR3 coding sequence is TGTGCCAGCAGTTTGAGCCAGGGCCATGGCTACACCTTC.

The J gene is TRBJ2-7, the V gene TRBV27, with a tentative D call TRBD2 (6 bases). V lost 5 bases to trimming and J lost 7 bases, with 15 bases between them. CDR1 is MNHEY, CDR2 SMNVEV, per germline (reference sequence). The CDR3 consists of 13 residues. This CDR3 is CASSPATRDEQYF. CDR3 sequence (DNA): TGTGCCAGCAGTCCTGCGACTAGAGATGAGCAGTACTTC.

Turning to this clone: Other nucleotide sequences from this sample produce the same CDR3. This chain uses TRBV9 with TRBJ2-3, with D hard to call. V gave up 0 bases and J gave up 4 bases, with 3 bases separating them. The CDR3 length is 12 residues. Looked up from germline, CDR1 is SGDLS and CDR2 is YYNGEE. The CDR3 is CASSVGSDTQYF. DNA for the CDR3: TGTGCCAGCAGCGTAGGTTCAGATACGCAGTATTTT.

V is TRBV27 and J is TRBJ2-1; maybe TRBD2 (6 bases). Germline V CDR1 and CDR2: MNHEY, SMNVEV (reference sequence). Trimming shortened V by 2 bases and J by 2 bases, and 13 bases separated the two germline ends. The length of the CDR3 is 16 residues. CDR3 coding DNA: TGTGCCAGCAGTTTAGGAGGCGGAGGGACCTACAATGAGCAGTTCTTC. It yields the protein CASSLGGGGTYNEQFF.

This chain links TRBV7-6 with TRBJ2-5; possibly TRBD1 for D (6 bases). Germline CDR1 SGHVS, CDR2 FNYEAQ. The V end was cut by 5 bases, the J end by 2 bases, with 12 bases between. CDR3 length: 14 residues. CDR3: CASSGRGLQETQYF. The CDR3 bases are TGTGCCAGCAGCGGCAGGGGCTTACAAGAGACCCAGTACTTC.

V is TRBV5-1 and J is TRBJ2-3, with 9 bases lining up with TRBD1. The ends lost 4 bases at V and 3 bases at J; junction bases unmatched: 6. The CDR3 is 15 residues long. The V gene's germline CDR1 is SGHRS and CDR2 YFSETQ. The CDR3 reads CASSDGQGLTDTQYF. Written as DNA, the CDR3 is TGCGCCAGCAGCGACGGACAGGGGCTTACAGATACGCAGTATTTT.

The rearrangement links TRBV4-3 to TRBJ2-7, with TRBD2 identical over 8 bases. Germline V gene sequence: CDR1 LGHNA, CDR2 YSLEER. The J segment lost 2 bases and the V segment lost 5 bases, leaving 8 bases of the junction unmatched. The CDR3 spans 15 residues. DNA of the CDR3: TGCGCCAGCAGCTCCAGACTAGCGAAGACCTACGAGCAGTACTTC. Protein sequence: CASSSRLAKTYEQYF.

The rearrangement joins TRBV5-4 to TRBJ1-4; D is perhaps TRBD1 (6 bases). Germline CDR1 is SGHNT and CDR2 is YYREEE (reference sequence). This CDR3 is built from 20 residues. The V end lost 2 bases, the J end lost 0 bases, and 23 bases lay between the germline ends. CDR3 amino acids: CASSFGGLETFPATNEKLFF. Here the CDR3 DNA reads TGTGCCAGCAGCTTTGGGGGCCTCGAGACTTTCCCTGCAACTAATGAAAAACTGTTTTTT.

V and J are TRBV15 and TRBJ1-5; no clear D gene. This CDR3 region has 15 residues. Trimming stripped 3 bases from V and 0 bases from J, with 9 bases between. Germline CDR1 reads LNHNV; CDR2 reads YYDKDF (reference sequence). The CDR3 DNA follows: TGTGCCACCAGCAGGACGACTGGTAGCAATCAGCCCCAGCATTTT. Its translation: CATSRTTGSNQPQHF.

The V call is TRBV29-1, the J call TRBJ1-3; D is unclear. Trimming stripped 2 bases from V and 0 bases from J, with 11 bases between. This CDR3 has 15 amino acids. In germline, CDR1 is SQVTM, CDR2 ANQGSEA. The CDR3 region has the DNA TGCAGCGTTGAAATGGGAGGGCCCTCTGGAAACACCATATATTTT. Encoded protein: CSVEMGGPSGNTIYF.

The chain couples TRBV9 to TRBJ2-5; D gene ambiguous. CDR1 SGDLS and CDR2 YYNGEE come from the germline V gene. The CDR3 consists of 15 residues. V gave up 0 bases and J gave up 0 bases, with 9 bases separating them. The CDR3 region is CASSVGSRDQETQYF. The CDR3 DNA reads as TGTGCCAGCAGCGTAGGCAGCCGTGACCAAGAGACCCAGTACTTC. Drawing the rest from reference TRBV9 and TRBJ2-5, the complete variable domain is DSGVTQTPKHLITATGQRVTLRCSPRSGDLSVYWYQQSLDQGLQFLIQYYNGEERAKGNILERFSAQQFPDLHSELNLSSLELGDSALYFCASSVGSRDQETQYFGPGTRLLVL.

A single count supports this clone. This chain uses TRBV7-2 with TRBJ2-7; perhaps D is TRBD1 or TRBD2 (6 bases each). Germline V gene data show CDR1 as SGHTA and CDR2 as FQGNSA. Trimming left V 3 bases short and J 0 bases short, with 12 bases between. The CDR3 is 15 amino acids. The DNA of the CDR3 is TGTGCCAGCAGCTTCATGGGGGGCTCCTCCTACGAGCAGTACTTC. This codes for CASSFMGGSSYEQYF.

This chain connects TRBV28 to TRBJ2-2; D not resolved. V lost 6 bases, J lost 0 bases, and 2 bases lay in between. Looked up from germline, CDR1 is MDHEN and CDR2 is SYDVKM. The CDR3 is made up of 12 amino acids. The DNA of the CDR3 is TGTGCCAGCAGGCCGAACACCGGGGAGCTGTTTTTT. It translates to CASRPNTGELFF.

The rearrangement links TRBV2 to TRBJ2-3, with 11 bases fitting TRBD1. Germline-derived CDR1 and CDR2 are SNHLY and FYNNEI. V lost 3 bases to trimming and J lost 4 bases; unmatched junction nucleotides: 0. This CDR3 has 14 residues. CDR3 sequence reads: CASSEGQGADTQYF. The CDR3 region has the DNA TGTGCCAGCAGTGAGGGACAGGGGGCAGATACGCAGTATTTT.

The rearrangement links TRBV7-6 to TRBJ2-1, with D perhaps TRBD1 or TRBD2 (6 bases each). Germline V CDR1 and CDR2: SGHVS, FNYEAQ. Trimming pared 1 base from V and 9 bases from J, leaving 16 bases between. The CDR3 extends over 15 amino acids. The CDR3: CASSLVFVGGSEQFF. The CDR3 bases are TGTGCCAGCAGCTTAGTGTTTGTCGGGGGCAGTGAGCAGTTCTTC.

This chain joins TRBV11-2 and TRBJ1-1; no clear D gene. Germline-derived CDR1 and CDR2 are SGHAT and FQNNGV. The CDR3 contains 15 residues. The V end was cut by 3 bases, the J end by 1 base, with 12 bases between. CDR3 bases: TGTGCCAGCAGCTTGACGCAGCTCTGGAACACTGAAGCTTTCTTT. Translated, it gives CASSLTQLWNTEAFF.

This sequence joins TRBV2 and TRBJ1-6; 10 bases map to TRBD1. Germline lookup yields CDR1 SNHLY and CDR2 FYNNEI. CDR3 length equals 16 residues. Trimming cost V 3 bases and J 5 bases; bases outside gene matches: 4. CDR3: CASSDRDRGNNSPLHF. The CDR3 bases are TGTGCCAGCAGTGATAGGGACAGGGGTAATAATTCACCCCTCCACTTT.

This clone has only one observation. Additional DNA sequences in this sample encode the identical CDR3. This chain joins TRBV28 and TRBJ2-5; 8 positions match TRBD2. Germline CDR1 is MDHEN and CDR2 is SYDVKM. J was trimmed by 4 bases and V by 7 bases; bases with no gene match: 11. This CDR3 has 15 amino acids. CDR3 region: CASNGNREGGETQYF. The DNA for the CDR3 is TGTGCCAGCAACGGAAACCGGGAGGGGGGAGAGACCCAGTACTTC.

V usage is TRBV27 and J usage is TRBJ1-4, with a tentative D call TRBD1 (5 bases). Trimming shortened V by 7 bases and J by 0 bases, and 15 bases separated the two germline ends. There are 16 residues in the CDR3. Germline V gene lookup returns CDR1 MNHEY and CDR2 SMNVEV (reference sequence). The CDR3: CASTSLGVTTNEKLFF. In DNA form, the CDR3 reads TGTGCCAGCACGAGCTTGGGGGTTACAACTAATGAAAAACTGTTTTTT.

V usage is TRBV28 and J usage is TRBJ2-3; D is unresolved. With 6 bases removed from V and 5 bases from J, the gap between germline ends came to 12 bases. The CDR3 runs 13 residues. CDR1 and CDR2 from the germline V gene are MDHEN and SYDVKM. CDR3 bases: TGTGCCAGCAGGCCGAACTCGCTAGATACGCAGTATTTT. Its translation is CASRPNSLDTQYF.